The present TCR beta chain was sequenced within a study of T cell repertoires in ileal Crohn's disease (dated by TCRdb to between 2018 and 2021). In terms of the full investigation: Median disease duration was about eight years, and roughly 35% of patients were identified as active smokers at the time of surgery. Every patient underwent surgery because of a complication, which was stricturing disease in about 61% and penetrating disease in approximately 40%. About half of the patients received postoperative therapy: 11 received thiopurines and 15 to 20 received anti-TNF agents. Neoterminal ileum biopsies obtained at postoperative colonoscopy were designated as M6 samples. TCR repertoire analysis was done in 57 Crohn's disease patients from a prospective multicentre cohort. The study was conducted in parallel with a multicentre cohort built to find predictors of early endoscopic recurrence after ileocolonic resection. A Rutgeerts score higher than i0 was the definition used for endoscopic postoperative recurrence. The study sequenced approximately 180 mucosal samples from 57 patients, taken at several locations on the surgical specimen and at postoperative endoscopy. General findings and caveats noted by the study authors: Sorted CD8 T cells carried more high-frequency clones than CD4 T cells, suggesting mucosal expansions were mainly CD8. Endoscopic recurrence was linked to a higher percentage of high-frequency clones at surgery, and recurrence occurred in every patient whose clonality exceeded 26.8% (18/57). A significantly higher proportion of clonal expansions was observed in active smokers at surgery than in non-smokers (approximately 28% vs 17%, p=0.02). Mucosal CD4 and CD8 T cells were sorted and sequenced only in a subgroup of patients, the size of which was not stated. Postoperative endoscopy timing varied within the first year after surgery, with a median delay of roughly 6.3 months.

Roughly 500 nanograms of biopsy DNA per sample were submitted for commercial TCRB immunosequencing. CDR3 regions were amplified from genomic DNA by Adaptive Biotechnology using a two-step, amplification bias-controlled multiplex PCR. Primers for every V and J gene segment were used in the first PCR, and barcodes and Illumina adapters were added in the second PCR. An Illumina instrument was used to sequence the CDR3 libraries. In the paper's pipeline: The analysis used both the pipelines supplied by the vendor and custom analysis of the raw data in R/Bioconductor with R version 3.3.0. Clonality, ranging from 0 to 1, was calculated as the inverse of the normalised Shannon entropy of all productive clones. High-frequency clones were defined as the share of the repertoire occupied by the top 100 clones, with only clones passing a 95% confidence test being retained. Repertoire diversity was measured with the Simpson index, and overlap between samples was measured with the Morisita-Horn index. In its TCRdb copy, this immuneACCESS table keeps in-frame sequences only and misses some clones. Where compared with another copy, unresolved V genes explain less than half of these, and the others have no known cause. The DNA was the basis for D and trimming; V, J and clone size are from that table. This sample has 12,000 or so clones in its table, and around 80% of those were observed once. The top ten clonotypes cover more than 12% of the sample.

This sample's time point label indicates: neoterminal ileum biopsy at postoperative endoscopy, about 6 months after surgery. Adults with ileal or ileocolonic Crohn's disease for whom ileocolonic resection was indicated were considered eligible. Whole ileal mucosal biopsies were stored frozen at -80°C before DNA extraction. Genomic DNA was extracted from frozen whole biopsies using a TRizol-based method and was quantified with a NanoDrop 2000 spectrophotometer. About this clone itself: Its antigen has not been determined. No much larger clone exists at a distance of one base, and base qualities are not known.

The receptor's source is an adult with Crohn's disease. Material: ileal tissue.

The CDR3 protein sequence reads: CASSQDHTENEKLFF. The DNA sequence is as follows: TGCGCCAGCAGCCAAGATCACACAGAAAATGAAAAACTGTTTTTT. The chain joins TRBV4-1 to TRBJ1-4, with the D gene call left open. The CDR3 sequence holds 15 residues, the cysteine and phenylalanine included. Only CDR3 DNA is held: 45 bases, read in frame from base 1. V is shortened by 0 bases, J by 5 bases, and the region joining them spans 10 bases. The CDR1 and CDR2 encoded by the germline V gene are MGHRA and YSYEKL.